This entry lists 8 T cell receptor beta chains sequenced from one sample in a study of beta chain features in type 1 diabetes (dated 2018 in TCRdb). Receptor libraries were prepared by the immunoSEQ multiplex PCR assay. The entire amount of isolated RNA was reverse transcribed using the High Capacity cDNA Reverse Transcription Kit, so the sequenced TCRB transcripts were expressed ones. TCRdb obtained this table from immuneACCESS and retained in-frame rearrangements with V and J assigned. These tables miss some clones; where compared with another copy, unresolved V genes account for less than half of the shortfall, and the remainder is unexplained. Within this sample are 810,000 or so clones, with 17% of them counted one time only. The top ten constitute about 0.02% of the sample. Specimen: naive CD4+ T cells from blood. Taken with the paper, the label for cell subset or site translates to: true naive CD4+ T cells. The receptor set was obtained from a woman aged 18-29 years in good health.

This clone was counted a few times. The chain combines TRBV28 with TRBJ1-2; D is unresolved. The V and J ends lost 10 bases and 4 bases respectively, with 16 bases between them. The CDR3 runs 13 residues. The V gene's germline CDR1 is MDHEN and CDR2 SYDVKM. CDR3: CATQPGVVYGYTF. Written as DNA, the CDR3 is TGTGCCACCCAGCCCGGGGTAGTCTATGGCTACACCTTC.

V and J are TRBV20-1 and TRBJ2-1; D gene ambiguous. V dropped 6 bases and J dropped 7 bases, with 10 bases sitting between them. Germline-derived CDR1 and CDR2 are DFQATT and SNEGSKA (reference sequence). This CDR3 is 11 amino acids long. The CDR3 sequence: CSAPELNEQFF. Here the CDR3 DNA reads TGCAGTGCCCCGGAACTGAATGAGCAGTTCTTC.

This clone was counted only a few times. The V gene is TRBV5-4, the J gene TRBJ2-1, with D possibly TRBD2 on 5 matching bases. The V end was cut by 4 bases, the J end by 3 bases, with 14 bases between. Looked up from germline, CDR1 is SGHNT and CDR2 is YYREEE (reference sequence). The CDR3 contains 15 residues. The CDR3 DNA reads TGTGCCAGCAGCCTGGAGGATCGGCGCTACAATGAGCAGTTCTTC. Protein: CASSLEDRRYNEQFF.

This chain links TRBV4-1 with TRBJ2-3; 10 bases fit TRBD2. This CDR3 has 19 residues. CDR1 and CDR2 from the germline V gene are MGHRA and YSYEKL. With V trimmed by 7 bases and J by 3 bases, 19 bases remained unmatched. The CDR3 DNA follows: TGCGCCAGCACCCAGATTCTCATTCGGAAGCGGGAGGGAACAGATACGCAGTATTTT. The encoded protein is CASTQILIRKREGTDTQYF.

V and J are TRBV21-1 and TRBJ2-6; the D call of TRBD1 is as the table states it, not checked on the DNA. TRBV21-1 is noted as a pseudogene. This CDR3 is 20 amino acids long. The chain's CDR3 is CASSKGFGRDITSGANVLTF. The CDR3 nucleotides are TGTGCCAGCAGCAAAGGTTTTGGCAGGGATATTACTTCTGGGGCCAACGTCCTGACTTTC.

Only a few counts were recorded for this clone. V usage is TRBV18 and J usage is TRBJ2-1; TRBD2 agrees at 9 bases. Trimming at V came to 5 bases and at J to 1 base, leaving 9 bases not matched to a gene. Germline V gene data show CDR1 as KGHSH and CDR2 as LQKENI. The CDR3 totals 17 residues. The DNA of the CDR3 is TGTGCCAGCTCAGGATTAGGGCTAGCGGGGTCCTACAATGAGCAGTTCTTC. This sequence encodes CASSGLGLAGSYNEQFF.

The rearrangement uses TRBV6-1 and TRBJ2-6; the D gene is possibly TRBD1 (5 bases). Deletions cut 4 bases from V and 4 bases from J, with 11 bases between. From germline, CDR1 is MNHNS and CDR2 SASEGT. CDR3 size: 15 residues. CDR3 sequence reads: CASSGGGAGANVLTF. Here the CDR3 DNA reads TGTGCCAGCAGTGGAGGTGGGGCCGGGGCCAACGTCCTGACTTTC.

This clone was detected a few times. V gene TRBV7-9 combines with J gene TRBJ2-7; D is perhaps TRBD1 (5 bases). Trimming took 4 bases from V and 6 from J, leaving 16 bases between them. The V gene's germline CDR1 is SEHNR and CDR2 FQNEAQ (reference sequence). The CDR3 covers 14 residues. In DNA, the CDR3 is TGTGCCAGCAGCTCTCCTTGGGGCCTGTTCGAGCAGTACTTC. This translates into CASSSPWGLFEQYF.